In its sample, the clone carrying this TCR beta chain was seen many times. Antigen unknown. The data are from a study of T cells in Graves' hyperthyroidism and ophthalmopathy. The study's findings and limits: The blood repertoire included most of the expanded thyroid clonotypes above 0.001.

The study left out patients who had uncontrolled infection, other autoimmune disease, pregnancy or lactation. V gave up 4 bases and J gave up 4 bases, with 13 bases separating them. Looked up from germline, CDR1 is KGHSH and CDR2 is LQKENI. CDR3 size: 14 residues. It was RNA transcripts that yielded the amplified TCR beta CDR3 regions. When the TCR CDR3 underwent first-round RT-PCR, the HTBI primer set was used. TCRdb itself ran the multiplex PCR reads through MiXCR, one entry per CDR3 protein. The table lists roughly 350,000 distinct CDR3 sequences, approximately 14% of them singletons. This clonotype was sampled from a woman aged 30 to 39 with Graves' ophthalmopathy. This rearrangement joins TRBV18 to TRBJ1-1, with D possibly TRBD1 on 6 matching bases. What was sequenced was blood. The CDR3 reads CASSLGGPITEAFF. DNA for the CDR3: TGTGCCAGCTCACTGGGGGGGCCTATCACTGAAGCTTTCTTT.